Below, 25 T cell receptor beta chains from the same sample are listed, as sequenced in a study of neurological immune-mediated disorders. MiXCR, applied by TCRdb to the 5' RACE reads, yields one record per CDR3 protein. The sample records 50,000 or so distinct CDR3 sequences, more than 20% being singletons. Sequenced input: PBMCs. These receptor sequences come from an older woman in good health.

This clonotype was recorded many times. J is TRBJ1-5 and V is TRBV20-1, with unresolved D. This CDR3 contains 13 residues. V lost 4 bases, J lost 5 bases, and 12 bases lay in between. CDR1 and CDR2 from the germline V gene are DFQATT and SNEGSKA (reference sequence). DNA of the CDR3: TGCAGTGCTATCATAGATCAAGATCAGCCCCAGCATTTT. Translation gives CSAIIDQDQPQHF.

This clonotype was picked up many times. This rearrangement joins TRBV5-1 to TRBJ2-5; no clear D gene. The V end lost 0 bases, the J end lost 1 base, and 7 bases lay between the germline ends. Looked up from germline, CDR1 is SGHRS and CDR2 is YFSETQ. The CDR3 is 14 amino acids. The CDR3 DNA reads as TGCGCCAGCAGCTTGGGAGGCAGCCAAGAGACCCAGTACTTC. It yields the protein CASSLGGSQETQYF.

This clonotype was picked up a small number of times. The V and J genes are TRBV20-1 and TRBJ2-7, with 9 nucleotides matching TRBD2. The CDR3 has 16 residues. J lost 4 bases, V lost 1 base, and 11 bases had no gene match. Germline V gene lookup returns CDR1 DFQATT and CDR2 SNEGSKA (reference sequence). The chain's CDR3 is CSARVIGGGASYEQYF. CDR3 bases: TGCAGTGCTAGAGTAATTGGCGGGGGGGCCTCTTACGAGCAGTACTTC.

The gene calls are TRBV11-2 and TRBJ2-7; perhaps TRBD2 as D (6 bases). Trimming shortened V by 0 bases and J by 12 bases, and 15 bases separated the two germline ends. CDR3 length: 13 residues. Germline CDR1 reads SGHAT; CDR2 reads FQNNGV. CDR3 nucleotides: TGTGCCAGCAGCTTAGATCGGGCGGGGATTGGGTACGTC. Translated, it gives CASSLDRAGIGYV.

This clonotype appeared many times. The chain joins TRBV5-1 to TRBJ2-7; 7 nucleotides line up with TRBD2. This CDR3 has 12 amino acids. Germline V gene lookup returns CDR1 SGHRS and CDR2 YFSETQ. Germline trimming cut 4 bases from V and 5 bases from J; bases unmatched to any gene: 3. Here the CDR3 reads CASSVTSDEQYF. As DNA, the CDR3 is TGCGCCAGCAGCGTCACTAGCGACGAGCAGTACTTC.

This clonotype was picked up a small number of times. The chain has TRBV10-3 and TRBJ2-1, with TRBD1 identical over 9 bases. J gave up 4 bases and V 10 bases, and 11 bases lay outside the gene matches. The CDR3 length is 15 residues. Looked up from germline, CDR1 is ENHRY and CDR2 is SYGVKD. In DNA form, the CDR3 reads TGTGCCACGAACCAAGCCGGGACAGGGTACAATGAGCAGTTCTTC. It specifies CATNQAGTGYNEQFF.

This chain joins TRBV28 and TRBJ1-6; weak D call: TRBD1 (5 bases). Trimming shortened V by 6 bases and J by 4 bases, and 16 bases separated the two germline ends. There are 16 residues in the CDR3. The germline gives CDR1 MDHEN, CDR2 SYDVKM. This CDR3 reads CASSPLRDGYNSPLHF. DNA for the CDR3: TGTGCCAGCAGCCCCCTGCGGGACGGGTATAATTCACCCCTCCACTTT.

The chain carries TRBV4-2 and TRBJ2-1, with D tentatively TRBD1 or TRBD2 (5 bases each). CDR1 and CDR2 from the germline V gene are LGHNA and YNFKEQ. The V end was cut by 1 base, the J end by 6 bases, with 13 bases between. The CDR3 contains 15 residues. CDR3 bases: TGTGCCAGCAGCCAAGGACCGGGGCCTCTCAATGAGCAGTTCTTC. Translated, it gives CASSQGPGPLNEQFF.

The chain combines TRBV10-3 with TRBJ1-4, with D unclear. V lost 2 bases and J 3 bases, leaving 13 bases between the germline ends. Germline V gene data show CDR1 as ENHRY and CDR2 as SYGVKD. The CDR3 sequence is 16 residues long. The CDR3 DNA is TGTGCCATCAGTGAGCGAGGAGTGACATCTAATGAAAAACTGTTTTTT. This translates into CAISERGVTSNEKLFF.

This clonotype was counted ten times or more. J is TRBJ2-3 and V is TRBV5-5; TRBD2 might be the D (6 bases). The ends were cut back, 2 bases at V and 2 bases at J, with 9 bases in the middle. This CDR3 region has 14 residues. CDR1 is SGHKS and CDR2 is YYEKEE in the germline V gene (reference sequence). In DNA, the CDR3 is TGTGCCAGCAGCTTACTAGCTCTCACAGATACGCAGTATTTT. Translated: CASSLLALTDTQYF.

This clonotype was counted ten times or more. CDR3 in amino acids: CASSQNSGGTDTQYF. The CDR3 DNA reads as TGTGCCAGCAGCCAAAATAGCGGGGGCACAGATACGCAGTATTTT. This chain connects TRBV7-2 to TRBJ2-3; 8 nucleotides line up with TRBD2. This CDR3 region has 15 residues. V lost 5 bases and J lost 1; bases outside the gene matches: 5. Germline V gene data show CDR1 as SGHTA and CDR2 as FQGNSA. The full variable domain, rest sourced from reference TRBV7-2 and TRBJ2-3, is GAGVSQSPSNKVTEKGKDVELRCDPISGHTALYWYRQSLGQGLEFLIYFQGNSAPDKSGLPSDRFSAERTGGSVSTLTIQRTQQEDSAVYLCASSQNSGGTDTQYFGPGTRLTVL.

The chain uses TRBV28 and TRBJ2-6; D is possibly TRBD2 (6 bases). The CDR3 consists of 14 residues. The V end lost 4 bases, the J end lost 4 bases, and 8 bases lay between the germline ends. The germline gives CDR1 MDHEN, CDR2 SYDVKM. Here the CDR3 reads CASSWGVGANVLTF. Here the CDR3 DNA reads TGTGCCAGCAGTTGGGGGGTAGGGGCCAACGTCCTGACTTTC.

This clonotype was found many times. The rearrangement links TRBV5-1 to TRBJ2-3; 7 bases agree with TRBD2. V lost 0 bases, J lost 6 bases, and 7 bases stayed unmatched. Germline CDR1 and CDR2: SGHRS and YFSETQ. The CDR3 has 15 residues. The CDR3: CASSLDLAGADTQYF. CDR3 bases: TGCGCCAGCAGCTTGGACTTGGCGGGAGCGGATACGCAGTATTTT.

This clonotype was found many times. V gene TRBV29-1 combines with J gene TRBJ2-1; weak D call: TRBD2 (6 bases). V was clipped by 6 bases and J by 6 bases, with 18 bases between them. The CDR3 sequence is 14 residues long. Germline V lookup: CDR1 SQVTM, CDR2 ANQGSEA. CDR3 sequence (DNA): TGCAGCGTGGGAGCGGGTGACACTAGCAATGAGCAGTTCTTC. It encodes CSVGAGDTSNEQFF.

The genes are TRBV12-3 or TRBV12-4 and TRBJ2-7; D is unclear. The CDR3 totals 14 residues. The V end lost 6 bases, the J end lost 1 base, and 13 bases lay between the germline ends. The CDR3, as DNA: TGTGCCAGCAGCTTGACACCGCGTTCCTACGAGCAGTACTTC. This sequence encodes CASSLTPRSYEQYF.

This clonotype has a handful of counts. The genes are TRBV5-1 and TRBJ1-1; D gene uncertain. This CDR3 is built from 14 residues. The ends were cut back, 4 bases at V and 0 bases at J, with 10 bases in the middle. CDR1 is SGHRS and CDR2 is YFSETQ in the germline V gene. CDR3 sequence (DNA): TGCGCCAGCAGCCCGGGAGCTATGAACACTGAAGCTTTCTTT. As protein: CASSPGAMNTEAFF.

The sample holds a few counts of this clonotype. The chain joins TRBV5-6 to TRBJ1-2; maybe TRBD1 (6 bases). The V gene lost 6 bases and the J gene lost 4 bases, with 16 bases spanning the gap. Germline assignment: CDR1 SGHDT and CDR2 YYEEEE. The CDR3 is 14 amino acids. The CDR3 DNA reads as TGTGCCAGCACCCTGGGGGGGCTCCCCTATGGCTACACCTTC. Translation: CASTLGGLPYGYTF.

At least ten counts were recorded for this clonotype. This sequence joins TRBV20-1 and TRBJ1-1; D gene unclear. The CDR3 contains 13 residues. CDR1 and CDR2 (germline): DFQATT, SNEGSKA (reference sequence). With 3 bases removed from V and 0 bases from J, the gap between germline ends came to 8 bases. The CDR3 sequence is CSAREDLNTEAFF. CDR3 nucleotide sequence: TGCAGTGCTAGGGAGGACTTGAACACTGAAGCTTTCTTT.

The chain uses TRBV9 and TRBJ2-1; perhaps TRBD1 as D (6 bases). The CDR3 runs to 14 residues. Per germline, CDR1 SGDLS and CDR2 YYNGEE. V lost 0 bases to trimming and J lost 6 bases, with 10 bases between them. The CDR3 region is CASSVGGRGNEQFF. CDR3 sequence (DNA): TGTGCCAGCAGCGTAGGGGGCAGGGGCAATGAGCAGTTCTTC.

This clonotype was recorded a few times. The chain is built from TRBV6-2 or TRBV6-3 and TRBJ1-5; D is uncertain. The CDR3 is made up of 13 amino acids. The V end lost 7 bases, the J end lost 6 bases, and 13 bases lay between the germline ends. Per germline, CDR1 MNHEY and CDR2 SVGEGT. The DNA for the CDR3 is TGTGCCAGCACGATCCTGGAAGCTCAGCCCCAGCATTTT. It is translated as CASTILEAQPQHF.

This clonotype was detected ten times or more. V gene TRBV5-5 combines with J gene TRBJ1-2; D is uncertain. The CDR3 runs to 12 residues. Trimming took 3 bases from V and 6 from J, leaving 9 bases between them. From germline, CDR1 is SGHKS and CDR2 YYEKEE (reference sequence). The CDR3 nucleotides are TGTGCCAGCAGCTGGCCATCGGATGGCTACACCTTC. Protein: CASSWPSDGYTF.

To note about this clonotype: A read error may explain this, as a much larger clone is one base away. This chain links TRBV11-2 with TRBJ2-7, with 9 bases identical to TRBD2. Per germline, CDR1 SGHAT and CDR2 FQNNGV. The CDR3 consists of 15 residues. Written as DNA, the CDR3 is TGTGCCATCAGCTTAGGCCCTAGCGGGATCTCCGAGCAGTACTTC. The encoded protein is CAISLGPSGISEQYF.

This clonotype has ten or more counts. The chain carries TRBV5-1 and TRBJ2-6; D might be TRBD1 or TRBD2, each matching 5 bases. The CDR3 loop spans 15 amino acids. Trimming cost V 0 bases and J 2 bases, with 6 bases left between them. In germline, CDR1 is SGHRS, CDR2 YFSETQ. The CDR3 region has the DNA TGCGCCAGCAGCTTGGGAGGGGCTGGGGCCAACGTCCTGACTTTC. Its protein is CASSLGGAGANVLTF.

This clonotype was recorded many times. The gene calls are TRBV29-1 and TRBJ1-2; D perhaps matches TRBD1 (5 bases). Germline loops: CDR1 SQVTM, CDR2 ANQGSEA. Trimming pared 6 bases from V and 8 bases from J, leaving 19 bases between. The CDR3 loop spans 13 amino acids. CDR3 loop: CSVRSGAWGGYTF. In DNA, the CDR3 is TGCAGCGTGCGATCAGGTGCCTGGGGGGGCTACACCTTC.

This clonotype was seen a few times. The rearrangement uses TRBV27 and TRBJ2-7; no clear D gene. V lost 2 bases and J lost 3, with 14 bases in between. The CDR3 is 15 residues long. Germline CDR1 and CDR2: MNHEY and SMNVEV (reference sequence). The CDR3 is CASSLGGSTYYEQYF. CDR3 nucleotides: TGTGCCAGCAGTTTAGGCGGCTCGACATACTACGAGCAGTACTTC.